The rows below give T cell receptor beta chains drawn from one sample of a study of blood T cell repertoires in COVID-19. Method: immunoSEQ multiplex PCR; TCRdb's copy keeps in-frame clones and lacks some. Here the sample spans about 190,000 clones, around 79% being singletons. The sample comprised peripheral blood. The receptor set was obtained from a woman aged 45-65 years with acute or convalescent COVID-19. CDR3s include the opening cysteine and the closing phenylalanine or tryptophan. The D gene is left open where the match is weak. Size values are once, few and many counts, or a class for expanded clones, and some rows have none.

TRBJ2-2,few,TRBD1,TRBV12-5,TGTGCTAGTGGTTTGGTACAGGGGTGGCTGTTTTTT,CASGLVQGWLFF
TRBJ2-5,-,TRBD1,TRBV3-1/TRBV3-2,TGTGCCAGCAGTCCCCGAAGGGGACAGCAAGAGACCCAGTACTTC,CASSPRRGQQETQYF
TRBJ2-5,few,-,TRBV2,TGTGCCAGCAGTTCCGGAACCTCCCTAGTGGGAGAGACCCAGTACTTC,CASSSGTSLVGETQYF
TRBJ1-5,-,-,TRBV6-5,TGTGCCAGCAGTTACTCGTGGACAGCGAGCAATCAGCCCCAGCATTTT,CASSYSWTASNQPQHF
TRBJ1-2,-,TRBD1,TRBV6-6,TGTGCCAGCAGTTACCCGGACAGGAGCTATGGCTACACCTTC,CASSYPDRSYGYTF
TRBJ1-6,-,-,TRBV6-2/TRBV6-3,TGTGCCAGCAGTCACCGGCCTGACTCAAGTAATTCACCCCTCCACTTT,CASSHRPDSSNSPLHF
TRBJ1-2,-,TRBD1,TRBV18,TGTGCCAGCTCACCATATGAACCGGGACAGGGGACCTATGGCTACACCTTC,CASSPYEPGQGTYGYTF
TRBJ1-4,-,TRBD1,TRBV11-3,TGTGCCAGCAGCTGGGGACAGGAAGACGAAAAACTGTTTTTT,CASSWGQEDEKLFF
TRBJ1-5,-,-,TRBV27,TGTGCCAGCAGTTTAGACAATAGCAATCAGCCCCAGCATTTT,CASSLDNSNQPQHF
TRBJ1-2,-,TRBD1,TRBV10-1,TGCGCCAGCAGTCCCGACAGGGCCGGCGGCTACACCTTC,CASSPDRAGGYTF
TRBJ1-3,few,-,TRBV27,TGTGCCAGCAAAGACAGGCCCACCCAAAACACCATATATTTT,CASKDRPTQNTIYF
TRBJ2-7,-,TRBD2,TRBV9,TGTGCCAGCAGCGCCCACGCGGGGGGGCCTAAAATATACGAGCAGTACTTC,CASSAHAGGPKIYEQYF
TRBJ1-5,-,-,TRBV4-1,TGCGCCAGCAGCCAAGAGGGCACAGCCACAGGACAGCCCCAGCATTTT,CASSQEGTATGQPQHF
TRBJ2-2,-,TRBD1,TRBV18,TGTGCCAGCTCACGGGACAGCATGAACACCGGGGAGCTGTTTTTT,CASSRDSMNTGELFF
TRBJ2-6,-,TRBD1,TRBV5-4,TGTGCCAGCAGTTCGGGTCGACAGGGTGGGTCCAACGTCCTGACTTTC,CASSSGRQGGSNVLTF
TRBJ2-7,-,TRBD1,TRBV5-6,TGTGCCAGCAGCTTTGACAGGGGATCGTACGAGCAGTACTTC,CASSFDRGSYEQYF
TRBJ2-1,-,-,TRBV5-4,TGTGCCAGCAGCTCAGGACGGAACCGGGGAGGTGAGCAGTTCTTC,CASSSGRNRGGEQFF
TRBJ1-5,-,-,TRBV6-1,TGTGCCAGCAGTGATTGGGCCGACCTTAATCAGCCCCAGCATTTT,CASSDWADLNQPQHF
TRBJ2-1,-,TRBD2,TRBV6-6,TGTGCCAGCAGTTACTCGACTAGCGGGAACAATGAGCAGTTCTTC,CASSYSTSGNNEQFF
TRBJ2-1,medium-sized,-,TRBV7-2,TGTGCCAGCAGCCCCCTATTAAATGAGCAGTTCTTC,CASSPLLNEQFF
TRBJ1-1,-,TRBD1,TRBV5-1,TGCGCCAGCAGCGGAACAGGGGACACTGAAGCTTTCTTT,CASSGTGDTEAFF
TRBJ1-2,-,TRBD1,TRBV5-6,TGTGCCAGCAGCTCTGTCGCCGGGACAGGGGGTTATGGCTACACCTTC,CASSSVAGTGGYGYTF
TRBJ2-7,-,-,TRBV24-1,TGTGCCACCAGTGATTTCGCGTCATCCTACGAGCAGTACTTC,CATSDFASSYEQYF
TRBJ2-3,-,-,TRBV28,TGTGCCAGCAGTCCCTTGGGGGCAGAAGATAGCACAGATACGCAGTATTTT,CASSPLGAEDSTDTQYF
TRBJ2-1,-,-,TRBV4-1,TGCGCCAGCAGCCAAGAGCCAGGGGCCAATGAGCAGTTCTTC,CASSQEPGANEQFF
TRBJ2-7,-,TRBD2,TRBV7-6,TGTGCCAGCAGCCCCGGCGGGCGGGGGATGACTTACGAGCAGTACTTC,CASSPGGRGMTYEQYF
TRBJ1-5,-,-,TRBV4-3,TGCGCCAGCAGCCAAGATTTCCAGAGCAATCAGCCCCAGCATTTT,CASSQDFQSNQPQHF
TRBJ1-4,few,-,TRBV3-1/TRBV3-2,TGTGCCAGCAGCCGAAGGACAGAGAATGAAAAACTGTTTTTT,CASSRRTENEKLFF
TRBJ2-2,-,TRBD2,TRBV20-1,TGCAGTGCTAGTAGCGGGGGGGCCGGCGGGGAGCTGTTTTTT,CSASSGGAGGELFF
TRBJ1-1,-,TRBD1,TRBV27,TGTGCCAGCAGTTTTCGGTTCGCAGGGGGCACTGAAGCTTTCTTT,CASSFRFAGGTEAFF
TRBJ2-7,few,TRBD1,TRBV28,TGTGCCAGCACCGATACCGGGACAGGGGCCTACGAGCAGTACTTC,CASTDTGTGAYEQYF
TRBJ2-7,-,TRBD2,TRBV6-5,TGTGCCAGCAGTTATCGGAGCGGGAGAGGATACGAGCAGTACTTC,CASSYRSGRGYEQYF
TRBJ2-7,once,TRBD1,TRBV7-6,TGTGCCAGCAGCTTAGAAGGGACAGGGGGCGGATACGAGCAGTACTTC,CASSLEGTGGGYEQYF
TRBJ2-3,-,-,TRBV7-2,TGTGCCAGCAGCTCACGGCGGCGGATACGCACAGATACGCAGTATTTT,CASSSRRRIRTDTQYF
TRBJ1-1,once,TRBD1,TRBV19,TGTGCCAGCGGACAGGGGAGCACTGAAGCTTTCTTT,CASGQGSTEAFF
TRBJ1-2,-,-,TRBV27,TGTGCCAGCAAAGGCCAGGGTACCTATGGCTACACCTTC,CASKGQGTYGYTF
TRBJ2-1,once,TRBD2,TRBV3-1/TRBV3-2,TGTGCCAGCAGCTCCCAAGGCGGGACTAGCGGGTTTTACAATGAGCAGTTCTTC,CASSSQGGTSGFYNEQFF
TRBJ1-6,-,-,TRBV6-5,TGTGCCAGCAGTCGGAGCTCCTATAATTCACCCCTCCACTTT,CASSRSSYNSPLHF
TRBJ2-1,-,-,TRBV30,TGTGCCTGGAGGCTAGCAGGCGAGCAGTTCTTC,CAWRLAGEQFF
TRBJ2-2,-,-,TRBV11-3,TGTGCCAGCAGCCCCCCCACGGGAGACGTGACCGGGGAGCTGTTTTTT,CASSPPTGDVTGELFF
TRBJ2-3,-,-,TRBV3-1/TRBV3-2,TGTGCCAGCAGGACTTTGGACTCCAATACGCAGTATTTT,CASRTLDSNTQYF
TRBJ2-7,-,-,TRBV19,TGTGCCAGTAGCCGACTCCTAAAAAACTACGAGCAGTACTTC,CASSRLLKNYEQYF
TRBJ2-1,-,TRBD1,TRBV19,TGTGCCAGTAACTCAAGACAGGGGGCTGATGAGCAGTTCTTC,CASNSRQGADEQFF
TRBJ2-7,-,-,TRBV19,TGTGCCAGTAGTATAGCGGGGGACCGCTACGAGCAGTACTTC,CASSIAGDRYEQYF
TRBJ2-7,-,-,TRBV5-6,TGTGCCAGCAGCTTGATCGGGGTGGGCTACGAGCAGTACTTC,CASSLIGVGYEQYF
TRBJ1-5,-,TRBD1,TRBV6-5,TGTGCCAGCAGGGGGACAGGGGGGACGGCCCAGCATTTT,CASRGTGGTAQHF
TRBJ2-7,many,-,TRBV5-5,TGTGCCAGCAGCCCCATCCAGCGGTCCTTTCCCTACGAGCAGTACTTC,CASSPIQRSFPYEQYF
TRBJ1-2,-,-,TRBV30,TGTGCCTGGGGGAGTGCTGGCTACACCTTC,CAWGSAGYTF
TRBJ1-1,once,TRBD1,TRBV6-6,TGTGCCAGCAGACTGGGACAGCCGAACACTGAAGCTTTCTTT,CASRLGQPNTEAFF
TRBJ2-3,-,-,TRBV5-1,TGCGCCAGCAGCTCGGGGTGGGAGTTCCCAGATACGCAGTATTTT,CASSSGWEFPDTQYF
TRBJ2-5,-,TRBD2,TRBV11-3,TGTGCCAGCAGCTTCGGACTAGCGGCACAAGAGACCCAGTACTTC,CASSFGLAAQETQYF
TRBJ2-7,few,-,TRBV18,TGTGCCAGCTCACTTGTTAGGGGGGGAGCCTACGAGCAGTACTTC,CASSLVRGGAYEQYF
TRBJ1-4,-,-,TRBV19,TGTGCCAGTAGGACCAGAAGCAGGGGAGATGAAAAACTGTTTTTT,CASRTRSRGDEKLFF
TRBJ1-6,-,-,TRBV5-4,TGTGCCAGCAGCTTGTACAGCTATAATTCACCCCTCCACTTT,CASSLYSYNSPLHF
TRBJ1-4,-,-,TRBV10-2,TGCGCCAGCAGTAGACAGGCCCTTAATGAAAAACTGTTTTTT,CASSRQALNEKLFF